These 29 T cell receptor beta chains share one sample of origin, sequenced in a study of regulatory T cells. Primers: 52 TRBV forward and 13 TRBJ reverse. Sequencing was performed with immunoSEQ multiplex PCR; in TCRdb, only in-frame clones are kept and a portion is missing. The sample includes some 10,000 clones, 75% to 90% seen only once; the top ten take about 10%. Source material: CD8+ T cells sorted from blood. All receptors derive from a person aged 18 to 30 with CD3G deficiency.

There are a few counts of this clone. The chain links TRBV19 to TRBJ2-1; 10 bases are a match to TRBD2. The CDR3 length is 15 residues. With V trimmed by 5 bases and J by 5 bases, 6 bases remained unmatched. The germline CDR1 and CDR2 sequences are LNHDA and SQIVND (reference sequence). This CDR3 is CASSASSGSDNEQFF. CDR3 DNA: TGTGCCAGTAGTGCCTCTAGCGGGAGTGACAATGAGCAGTTCTTC.

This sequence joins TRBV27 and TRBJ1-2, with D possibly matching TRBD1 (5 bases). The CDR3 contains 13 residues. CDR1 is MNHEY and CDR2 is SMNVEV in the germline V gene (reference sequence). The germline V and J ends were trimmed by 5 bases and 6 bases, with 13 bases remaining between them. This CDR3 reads CASSRTSFDGYTF. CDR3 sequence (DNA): TGTGCCAGCAGTAGGACATCTTTCGATGGCTACACCTTC.

CDR3 sequence reads: CASSPLPGQGYGYTF. The CDR3 coding sequence is TGTGCCAGCTCCCCACTCCCGGGACAGGGCTATGGCTACACCTTC. V usage is TRBV28 and J usage is TRBJ1-2; 9 positions match TRBD1. CDR3 length equals 15 residues. V shed 8 bases, J shed 4 bases, and the junction held 11 bases outside the gene matches. CDR1 is MDHEN, CDR2 SYDVKM, per germline.

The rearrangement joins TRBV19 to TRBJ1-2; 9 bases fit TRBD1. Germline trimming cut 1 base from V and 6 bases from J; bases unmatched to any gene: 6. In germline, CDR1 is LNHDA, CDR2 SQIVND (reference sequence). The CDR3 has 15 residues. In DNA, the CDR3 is TGTGCCAGTAGTATAGGACAGGGGGTTCCGGATGGCTACACCTTC. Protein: CASSIGQGVPDGYTF. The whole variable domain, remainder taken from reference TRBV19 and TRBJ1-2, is DGGITQSPKYLFRKEGQNVTLSCEQNLNHDAMYWYRQDPGQGLRLIYYSQIVNDFQKGDIAEGYSVSREKKESFPLTVTSAQKNPTAFYLCASSIGQGVPDGYTFGSGTRLTVV.

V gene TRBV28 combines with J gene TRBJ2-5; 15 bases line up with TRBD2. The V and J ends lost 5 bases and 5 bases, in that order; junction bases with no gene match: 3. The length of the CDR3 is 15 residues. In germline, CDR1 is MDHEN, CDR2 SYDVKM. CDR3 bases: TGTGCCAGCAGTCCTGGACTAGCGGGAGGGGAGACCCAGTACTTC. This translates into CASSPGLAGGETQYF.

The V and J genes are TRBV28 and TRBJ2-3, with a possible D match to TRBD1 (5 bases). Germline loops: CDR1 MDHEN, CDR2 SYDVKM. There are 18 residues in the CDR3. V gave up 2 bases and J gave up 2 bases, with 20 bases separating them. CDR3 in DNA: TGTGCCAGCAGTTTACCGACGGCAGGGCTCTTTAACACAGATACGCAGTATTTT. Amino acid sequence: CASSLPTAGLFNTDTQYF.

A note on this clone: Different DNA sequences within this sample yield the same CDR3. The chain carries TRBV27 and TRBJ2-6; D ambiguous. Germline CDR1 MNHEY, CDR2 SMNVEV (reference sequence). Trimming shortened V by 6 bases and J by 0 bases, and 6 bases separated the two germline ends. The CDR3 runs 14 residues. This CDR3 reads CASSSLSGANVLTF. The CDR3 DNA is TGTGCCAGCAGCTCTCTCTCTGGGGCCAACGTCCTGACTTTC. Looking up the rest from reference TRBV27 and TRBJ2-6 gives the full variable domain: EAQVTQNPRYLITVTGKKLTVTCSQNMNHEYMSWYRQDPGLGLRQIYYSMNVEVTDKGDVPEGYKVSRKEKRNFPLILESPSPNQTSLYFCASSSLSGANVLTFGAGSRLTVL.

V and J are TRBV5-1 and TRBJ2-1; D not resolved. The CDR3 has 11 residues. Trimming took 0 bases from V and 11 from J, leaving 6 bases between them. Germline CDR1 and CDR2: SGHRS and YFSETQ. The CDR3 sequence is CASSLGQKQFF. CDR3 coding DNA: TGCGCCAGCAGCTTGGGTCAGAAGCAGTTCTTC.

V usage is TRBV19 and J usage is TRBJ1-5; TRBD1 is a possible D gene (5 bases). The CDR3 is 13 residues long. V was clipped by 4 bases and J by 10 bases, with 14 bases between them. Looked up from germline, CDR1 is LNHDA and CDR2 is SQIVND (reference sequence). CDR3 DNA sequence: TGTGCCAGTAGTACCTCGCAGGGCTCACCCCAGCATTTT. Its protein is CASSTSQGSPQHF. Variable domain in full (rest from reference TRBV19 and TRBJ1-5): DGGITQSPKYLFRKEGQNVTLSCEQNLNHDAMYWYRQDPGQGLRLIYYSQIVNDFQKGDIAEGYSVSREKKESFPLTVTSAQKNPTAFYLCASSTSQGSPQHFGDGTRLSIL.

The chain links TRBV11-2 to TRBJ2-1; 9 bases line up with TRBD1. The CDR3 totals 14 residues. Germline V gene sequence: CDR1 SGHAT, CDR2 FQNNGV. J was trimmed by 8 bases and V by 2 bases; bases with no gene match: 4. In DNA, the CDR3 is TGTGCCAGCAGCTTACCGGGACAGGGCTATGAGCAGTTCTTC. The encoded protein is CASSLPGQGYEQFF.

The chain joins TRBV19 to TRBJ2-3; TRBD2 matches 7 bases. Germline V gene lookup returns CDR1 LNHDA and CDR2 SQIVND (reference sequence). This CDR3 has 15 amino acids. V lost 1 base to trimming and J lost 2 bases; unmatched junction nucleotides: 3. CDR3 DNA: TGTGCCAGTAGTATAGCTAGCGGATACACAGATACGCAGTATTTT. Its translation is CASSIASGYTDTQYF.

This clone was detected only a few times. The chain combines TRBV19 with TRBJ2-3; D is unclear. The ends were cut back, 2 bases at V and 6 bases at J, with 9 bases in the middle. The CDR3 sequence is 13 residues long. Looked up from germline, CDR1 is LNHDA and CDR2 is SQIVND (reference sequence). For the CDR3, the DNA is TGTGCCAGTAGTATAACGGGTTACGATACGCAGTATTTT. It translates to CASSITGYDTQYF.

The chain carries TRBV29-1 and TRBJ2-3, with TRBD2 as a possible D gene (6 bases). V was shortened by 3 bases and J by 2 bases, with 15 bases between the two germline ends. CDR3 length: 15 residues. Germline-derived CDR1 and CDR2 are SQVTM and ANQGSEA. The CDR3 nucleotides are TGCAGCGTTGAGGCAGGAGGGACCCTCACAGATACGCAGTATTTT. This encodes CSVEAGGTLTDTQYF.

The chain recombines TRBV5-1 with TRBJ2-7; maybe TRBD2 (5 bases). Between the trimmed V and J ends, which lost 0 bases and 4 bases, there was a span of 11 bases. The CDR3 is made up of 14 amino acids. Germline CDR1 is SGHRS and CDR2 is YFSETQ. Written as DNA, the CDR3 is TGCGCCAGCAGCTTGGAGGCGGGCGGGTACGAGCAGTACTTC. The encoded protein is CASSLEAGGYEQYF.

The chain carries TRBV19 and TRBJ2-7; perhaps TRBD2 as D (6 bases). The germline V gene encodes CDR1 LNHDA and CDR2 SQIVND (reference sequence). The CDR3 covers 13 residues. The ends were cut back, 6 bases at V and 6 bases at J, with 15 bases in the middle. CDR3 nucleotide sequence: TGTGCCAGTAGCTTCCGGCTAGCGACCGAGCAGTACTTC. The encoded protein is CASSFRLATEQYF.

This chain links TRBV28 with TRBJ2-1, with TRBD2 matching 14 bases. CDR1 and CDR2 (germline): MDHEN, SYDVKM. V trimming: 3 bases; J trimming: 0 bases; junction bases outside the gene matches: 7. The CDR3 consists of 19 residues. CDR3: CASSFPTSGRASSYNEQFF. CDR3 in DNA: TGTGCCAGCAGTTTTCCGACTAGCGGGAGGGCCTCCTCCTACAATGAGCAGTTCTTC. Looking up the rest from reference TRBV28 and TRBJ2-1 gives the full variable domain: DVKVTQSSRYLVKRTGEKVFLECVQDMDHENMFWYRQDPGLGLRLIYFSYDVKMKEKGDIPEGYSVSREKKERFSLILESASTNQTSMYLCASSFPTSGRASSYNEQFFGPGTRLTVL.

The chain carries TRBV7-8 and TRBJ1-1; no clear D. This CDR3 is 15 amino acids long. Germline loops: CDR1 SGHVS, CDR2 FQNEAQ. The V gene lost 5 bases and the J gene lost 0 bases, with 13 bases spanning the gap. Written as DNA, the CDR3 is TGTGCCAGCAGCCTCACCGGGGTAATGAACACTGAAGCTTTCTTT. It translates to CASSLTGVMNTEAFF.

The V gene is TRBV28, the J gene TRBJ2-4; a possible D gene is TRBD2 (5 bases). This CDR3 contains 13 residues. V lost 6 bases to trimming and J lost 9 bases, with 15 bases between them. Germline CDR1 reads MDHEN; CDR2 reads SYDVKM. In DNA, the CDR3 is TGTGCCAGCAGCCCATGGCCCGAGGGCATTCAGTACTTC. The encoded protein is CASSPWPEGIQYF.

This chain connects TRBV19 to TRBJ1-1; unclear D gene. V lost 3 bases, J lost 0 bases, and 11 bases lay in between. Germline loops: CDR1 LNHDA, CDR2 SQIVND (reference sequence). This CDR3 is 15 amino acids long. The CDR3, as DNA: TGTGCCAGTAGTATTTCGGGGATCATGAACACTGAAGCTTTCTTT. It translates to CASSISGIMNTEAFF.

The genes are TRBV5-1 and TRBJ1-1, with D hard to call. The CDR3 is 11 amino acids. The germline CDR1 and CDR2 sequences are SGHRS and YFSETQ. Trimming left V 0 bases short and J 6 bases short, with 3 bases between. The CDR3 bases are TGCGCCAGCAGCTTGGGTTCTGAAGCTTTCTTT. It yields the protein CASSLGSEAFF.

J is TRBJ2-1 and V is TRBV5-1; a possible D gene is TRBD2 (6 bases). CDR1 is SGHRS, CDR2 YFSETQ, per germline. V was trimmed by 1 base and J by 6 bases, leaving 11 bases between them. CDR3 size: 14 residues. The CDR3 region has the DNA TGCGCCAGCAGCTTGATCGGGGGAGGCAATGAGCAGTTCTTC. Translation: CASSLIGGGNEQFF.

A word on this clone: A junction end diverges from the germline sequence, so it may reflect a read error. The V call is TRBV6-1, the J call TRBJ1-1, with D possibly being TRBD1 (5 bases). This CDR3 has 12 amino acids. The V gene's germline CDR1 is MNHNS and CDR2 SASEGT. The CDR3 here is CASREGVTEAFF. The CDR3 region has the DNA TGTGCCAGCAGGGAAGGGGTCACTGAAGCTTTCTTT.

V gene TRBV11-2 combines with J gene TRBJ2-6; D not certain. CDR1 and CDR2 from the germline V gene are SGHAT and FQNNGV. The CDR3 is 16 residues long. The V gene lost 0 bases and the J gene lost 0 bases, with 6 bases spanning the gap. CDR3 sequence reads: CASSLDQVSGANVLTF. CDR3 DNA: TGTGCCAGCAGCTTAGACCAGGTCTCTGGGGCCAACGTCCTGACTTTC.

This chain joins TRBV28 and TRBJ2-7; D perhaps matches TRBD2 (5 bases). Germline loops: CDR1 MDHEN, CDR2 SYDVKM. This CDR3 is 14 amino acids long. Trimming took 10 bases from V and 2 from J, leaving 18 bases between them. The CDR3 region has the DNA TGTGCCATCAGCACACGGGATGCCCCCTACGAGCAGTACTTC. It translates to CAISTRDAPYEQYF.

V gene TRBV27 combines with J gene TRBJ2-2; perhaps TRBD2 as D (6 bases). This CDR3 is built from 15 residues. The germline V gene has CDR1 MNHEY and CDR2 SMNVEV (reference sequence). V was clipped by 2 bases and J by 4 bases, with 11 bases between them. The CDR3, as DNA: TGTGCCAGCAGTTTAGAGGGAGGTATCACCGGGGAGCTGTTTTTT. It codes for CASSLEGGITGELFF.

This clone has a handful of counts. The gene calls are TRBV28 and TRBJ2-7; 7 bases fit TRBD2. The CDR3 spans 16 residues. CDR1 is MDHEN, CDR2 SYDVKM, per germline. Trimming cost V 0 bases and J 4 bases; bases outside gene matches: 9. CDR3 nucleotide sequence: TGTGCCAGCAGTTTATGGTCGGGAGGAGGAAAGTACGAGCAGTACTTC. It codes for CASSLWSGGGKYEQYF.

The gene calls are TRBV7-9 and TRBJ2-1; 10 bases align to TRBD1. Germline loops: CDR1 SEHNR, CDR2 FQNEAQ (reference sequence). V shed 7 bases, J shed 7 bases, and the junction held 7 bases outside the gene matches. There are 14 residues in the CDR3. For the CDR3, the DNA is TGTGCCAGCACCGGTCCGGGACAGGGGAATGAGCAGTTCTTC. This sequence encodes CASTGPGQGNEQFF.

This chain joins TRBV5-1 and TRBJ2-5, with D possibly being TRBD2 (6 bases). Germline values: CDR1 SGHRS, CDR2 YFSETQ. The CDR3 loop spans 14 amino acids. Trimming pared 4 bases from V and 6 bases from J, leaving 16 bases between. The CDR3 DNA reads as TGCGCCAGCAGCGTGGGACTGGGGCTGAAGACCCAGTACTTC. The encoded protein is CASSVGLGLKTQYF.

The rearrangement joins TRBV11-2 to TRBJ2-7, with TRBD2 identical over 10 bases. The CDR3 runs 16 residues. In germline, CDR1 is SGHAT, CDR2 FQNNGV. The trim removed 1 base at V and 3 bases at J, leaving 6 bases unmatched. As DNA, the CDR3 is TGTGCCAGCAGCTTAGGAACTAGCGGGATCCGCTACGAGCAGTACTTC. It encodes CASSLGTSGIRYEQYF.